This is a list of T cell receptor beta chains from one sample in a study of shared clonotypes between healthy human individuals. Sequencing was performed with immunoSEQ multiplex PCR; in TCRdb, only in-frame clones are kept and a portion is missing. In the table there are approximately 2.4 million clones, almost 96% of which are singletons. Sequenced sample: naive CD4+ T cells sorted from blood. The receptors originated from a young man in good health. CDR3s include the opening cysteine and the closing phenylalanine or tryptophan. The D gene is left open where the match is weak. Some rows have no size entry. The others give once, few or many, or a class for an expanded clone.

clone size	J gene	D gene	V gene	CDR3 DNA	CDR3 protein
.	TRBJ1-3	.	TRBV9	TGTGCCAGCAGCGTTGACTTATACACCATATATTTT	CASSVDLYTIYF
.	TRBJ2-1	TRBD2	TRBV25-1	TGTGCCAGCAGTCCATTTCTAGCGGGGGGCACGAATGAGCAGTTCTTC	CASSPFLAGGTNEQFF
.	TRBJ1-2	.	TRBV30	TGTGCCTGGTTTGTCCCGGGAGGCAGGACCCTCTATGGCTACACCTTC	CAWFVPGGRTLYGYTF
.	TRBJ1-1	.	TRBV10-1	TGCGCCAGCAGTAAGGGAATCGAAACTGAAGCTTTCTTT	CASSKGIETEAFF
.	TRBJ2-7	.	TRBV12-2	TGTGCAAGTCGCTTAGAGCGGAAGATGGGGGGTTGCCACGAGCAGTACTTC	CASRLERKMGGCHEQYF
once	TRBJ2-1	TRBD2	TRBV10-3	TGTGCCATCAGCGGGGGACTAGGGTACAATGAGCAGTTCTTC	CAISGGLGYNEQFF
.	TRBJ2-7	.	TRBV6-1	TGTGCCAGCATTGGCAACTCCTACGAGCAGTACTTC	CASIGNSYEQYF
.	TRBJ2-3	.	TRBV11-2	TGTGCCAGCAGCTTCGGATTCACAGATACGCAGTATTTT	CASSFGFTDTQYF
.	TRBJ2-3	.	TRBV5-4	TGTGCCAGCAGCGCAGAAGGGGCTAGCATCCCAGATACGCAGTATTTT	CASSAEGASIPDTQYF
.	TRBJ1-1	.	TRBV5-6	TGTGCCAGCAGCTTGGAGGCCGGAAAGGGCACTGAAGCTTTCTTT	CASSLEAGKGTEAFF
.	TRBJ2-7	TRBD1	TRBV7-2	TGTGCCAGCAGCCTCGGACAGGGGGCCTACGAGCAGTACTTC	CASSLGQGAYEQYF
.	TRBJ2-2	.	TRBV4-1	TGCGCCAGCAGCCAACATAGCGGAGCAAACACCGGGGAGCTGTTTTTT	CASSQHSGANTGELFF
.	TRBJ2-7	TRBD1	TRBV10-3	TGTGCCGCCCGGGACAGTCTATACGAGCAGTACTTC	CAARDSLYEQYF
.	TRBJ2-3	TRBD1	TRBV19	TGTGCCAGTAGATGGGGGACAGGCACAGATACGCAGTATTTT	CASRWGTGTDTQYF
once	TRBJ1-3	TRBD1	TRBV18	TGTGCCAGCTCCGGGACAGCTGGAAACACCATATATTTT	CASSGTAGNTIYF
.	TRBJ2-2	TRBD2	TRBV11-2	TGTGCCAGCAGCTTAGCTGGCGGGAGGGCCTTTGGCGGGGAGCTGTTTTTT	CASSLAGGRAFGGELFF
.	TRBJ1-5	TRBD1	TRBV6-5	TGTGCCAGCAGGCCAGGGGGCTCTAGCAATCAGCCCCAGCATTTT	CASRPGGSSNQPQHF